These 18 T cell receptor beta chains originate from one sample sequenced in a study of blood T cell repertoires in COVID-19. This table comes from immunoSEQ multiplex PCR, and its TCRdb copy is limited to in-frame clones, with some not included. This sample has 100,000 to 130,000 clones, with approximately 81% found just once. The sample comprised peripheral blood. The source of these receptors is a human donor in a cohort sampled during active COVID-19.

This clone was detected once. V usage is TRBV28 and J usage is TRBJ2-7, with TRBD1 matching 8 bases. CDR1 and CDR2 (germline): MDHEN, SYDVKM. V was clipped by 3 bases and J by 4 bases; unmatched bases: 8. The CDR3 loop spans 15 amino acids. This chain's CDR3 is CASSFTTGAKYEQYF. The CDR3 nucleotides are TGTGCCAGCAGTTTCACGACAGGGGCAAAATACGAGCAGTACTTC.

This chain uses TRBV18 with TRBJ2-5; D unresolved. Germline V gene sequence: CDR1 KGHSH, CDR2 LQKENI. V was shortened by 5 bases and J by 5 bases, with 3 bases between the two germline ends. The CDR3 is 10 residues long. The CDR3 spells CASSAETQYF. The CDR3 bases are TGTGCCAGCTCAGCGGAGACCCAGTACTTC.

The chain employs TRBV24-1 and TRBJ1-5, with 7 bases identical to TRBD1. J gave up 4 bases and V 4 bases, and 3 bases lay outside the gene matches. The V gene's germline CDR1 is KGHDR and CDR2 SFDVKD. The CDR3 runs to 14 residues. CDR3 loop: CATSEGQLNQPQHF. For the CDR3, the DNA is TGTGCCACCAGTGAGGGACAGCTTAATCAGCCCCAGCATTTT.

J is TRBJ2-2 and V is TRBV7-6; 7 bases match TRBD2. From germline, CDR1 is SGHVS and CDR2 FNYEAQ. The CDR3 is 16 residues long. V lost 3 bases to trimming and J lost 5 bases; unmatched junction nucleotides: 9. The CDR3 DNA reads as TGTGCCAGCAGCTTGCTCCTCCTTAGCGGGACCGGGGAGCTGTTTTTT. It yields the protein CASSLLLLSGTGELFF.

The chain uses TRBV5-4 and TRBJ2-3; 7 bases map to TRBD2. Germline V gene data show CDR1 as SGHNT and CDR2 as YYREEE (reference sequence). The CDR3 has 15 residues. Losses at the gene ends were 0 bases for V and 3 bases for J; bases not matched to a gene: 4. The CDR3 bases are TGTGCCAGCAGCTTGGAAGGTAGCGGGACAGATACGCAGTATTTT. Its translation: CASSLEGSGTDTQYF.

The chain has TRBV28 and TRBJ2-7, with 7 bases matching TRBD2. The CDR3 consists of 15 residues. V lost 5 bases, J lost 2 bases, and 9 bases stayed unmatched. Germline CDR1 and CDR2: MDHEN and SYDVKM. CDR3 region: CASSPLQGGTYEQYF. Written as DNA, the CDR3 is TGTGCCAGCAGTCCCCTGCAGGGAGGGACCTACGAGCAGTACTTC.

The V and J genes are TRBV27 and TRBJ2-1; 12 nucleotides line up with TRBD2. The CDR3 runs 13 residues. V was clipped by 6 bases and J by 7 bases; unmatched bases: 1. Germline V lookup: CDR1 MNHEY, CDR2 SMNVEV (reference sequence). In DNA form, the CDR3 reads TGTGCCAGCAGAACTAGCGGGAGGAATGAGCAGTTCTTC. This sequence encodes CASRTSGRNEQFF.

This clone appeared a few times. The DNA of the CDR3 is TGTGCCAGCAGCTCGCAGGGGGCGGGAGAGCAGTACGTC. Its translation is CASSSQGAGEQYV. The chain has TRBV7-2 and TRBJ2-7, with TRBD1 matching over 8 bases. V lost 4 bases to trimming and J lost 7 bases; unmatched junction nucleotides: 6. Germline assignment: CDR1 SGHTA and CDR2 FQGNSA. The CDR3 extends over 13 amino acids.

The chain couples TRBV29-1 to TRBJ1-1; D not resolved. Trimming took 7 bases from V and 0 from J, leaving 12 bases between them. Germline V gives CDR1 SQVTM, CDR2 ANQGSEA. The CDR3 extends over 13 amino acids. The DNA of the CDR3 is TGCAGCGGAGGAATAGACTTGAACACTGAAGCTTTCTTT. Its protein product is CSGGIDLNTEAFF.

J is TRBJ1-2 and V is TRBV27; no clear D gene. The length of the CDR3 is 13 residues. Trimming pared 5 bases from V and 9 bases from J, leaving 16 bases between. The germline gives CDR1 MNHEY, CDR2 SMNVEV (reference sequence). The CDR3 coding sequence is TGTGCCAGCAGTCCAGGAACCGGCGGGAGCTACACCTTC. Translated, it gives CASSPGTGGSYTF.

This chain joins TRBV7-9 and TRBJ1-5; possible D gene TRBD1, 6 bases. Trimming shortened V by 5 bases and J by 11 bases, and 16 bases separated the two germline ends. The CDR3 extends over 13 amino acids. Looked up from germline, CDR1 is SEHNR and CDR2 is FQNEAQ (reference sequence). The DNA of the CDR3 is TGTGCCAGCAGCCCCAGGGGCGAGGGGGCCCAGCATTTT. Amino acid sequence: CASSPRGEGAQHF.

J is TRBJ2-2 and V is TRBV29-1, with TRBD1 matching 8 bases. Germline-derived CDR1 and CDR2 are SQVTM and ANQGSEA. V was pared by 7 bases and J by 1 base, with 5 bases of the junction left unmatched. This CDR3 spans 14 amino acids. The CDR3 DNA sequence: TGCAGCGCCAAACAGGGGGTGAACACCGGGGAGCTGTTTTTT. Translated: CSAKQGVNTGELFF.

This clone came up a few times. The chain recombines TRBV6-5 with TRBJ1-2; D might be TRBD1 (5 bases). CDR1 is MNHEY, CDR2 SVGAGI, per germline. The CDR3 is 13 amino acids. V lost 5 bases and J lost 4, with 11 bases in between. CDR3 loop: CASSPDGAYGYTF. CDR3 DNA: TGTGCCAGCAGTCCAGATGGGGCCTATGGCTACACCTTC.

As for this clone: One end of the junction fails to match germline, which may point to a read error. CDR3 sequence reads: CASSLGGRADTQYF. CDR3 nucleotide sequence: TGTGCTAGCAGCTTAGGCGGGAGAGCAGATACGCAGTATTTT. The J gene is TRBJ2-3, the V gene TRBV7-7; 7 bases line up with TRBD2. Per the germline V gene, CDR1 is SSHAT and CDR2 is FNYEAQ (reference sequence). The CDR3 consists of 14 residues.

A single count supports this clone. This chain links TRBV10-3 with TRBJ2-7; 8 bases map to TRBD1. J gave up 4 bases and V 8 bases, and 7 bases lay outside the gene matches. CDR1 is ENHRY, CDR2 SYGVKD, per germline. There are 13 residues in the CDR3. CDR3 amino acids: CAIGQGAGYEQYV. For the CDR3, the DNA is TGTGCCATCGGGCAGGGGGCGGGGTACGAGCAGTACGTC.

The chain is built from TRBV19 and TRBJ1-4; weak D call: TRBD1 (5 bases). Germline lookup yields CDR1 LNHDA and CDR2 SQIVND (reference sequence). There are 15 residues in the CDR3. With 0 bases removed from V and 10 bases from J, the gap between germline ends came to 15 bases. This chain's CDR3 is CASSIDLIGARKLFF. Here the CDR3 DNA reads TGTGCCAGTAGTATAGATCTCATTGGGGCCAGAAAACTGTTTTTT.

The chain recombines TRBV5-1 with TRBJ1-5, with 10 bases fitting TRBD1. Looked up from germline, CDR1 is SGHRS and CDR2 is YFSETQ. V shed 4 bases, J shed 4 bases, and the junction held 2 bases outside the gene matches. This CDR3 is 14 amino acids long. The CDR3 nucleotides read TGCGCCAGCAGCCCGGGACAGGGGAATCAGCCCCAGCATTTT. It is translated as CASSPGQGNQPQHF.

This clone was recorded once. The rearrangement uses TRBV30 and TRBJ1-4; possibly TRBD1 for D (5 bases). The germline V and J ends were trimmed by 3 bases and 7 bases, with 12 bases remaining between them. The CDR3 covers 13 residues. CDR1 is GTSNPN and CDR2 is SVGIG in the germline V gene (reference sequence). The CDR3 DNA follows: TGTGCCTGGAGGGCAGGGAATTCTGAAAAACTGTTTTTT. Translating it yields CAWRAGNSEKLFF.